This TCR beta chain was retrieved from a study of beta chain features in type 1 diabetes. Findings and caveats of the study: It was among patients, rather than healthy donors, that naive, central memory and Treg TCRB repertoires appeared more similar.

This clone was seen a handful of times. What it recognizes is unknown. Expressed TCRB transcripts were sequenced after all isolated RNA was converted to cDNA. The data were produced by immunoSEQ multiplex PCR, yet TCRdb's version contains in-frame clones alone and is incomplete. The table shows 850,000 to 900,000 clones, with roughly 15% occurring only once. CDR1 and CDR2 from the germline V gene are SGHDT and YYEEEE. The CDR3 has 15 residues. V was cut by 7 bases and J by 1 base, with 17 bases left in between. The clonotype comes from a woman aged 18 to 35 in good health. The chain has TRBV5-6 and TRBJ1-2; D unresolved. Sequencing was done on a sample of naive CD4+ T cells from blood. Written as DNA, the CDR3 is TGTGCCAGCTATAGCATGGGTCCCGTTAACTATGGCTACACCTTC. Its protein product is CASYSMGPVNYGYTF.